Following are 22 T cell receptor beta chains from one sample sequenced in a study of blood T cells in healthy people across ages. Next came a second PCR, run for about 6 to 12 cycles, which used a sample-barcoded 5' primer along with a J-beta primer mix. One entry per CDR3 protein, called by TCRdb with MiXCR from the 5' RACE reads. Here the sample spans around 2 million distinct CDR3 sequences, roughly two fifths being singletons. The sequenced material came from blood. The receptors were sampled from a human donor in good health.

The V gene is TRBV6-2 or TRBV6-3, the J gene TRBJ1-6; D might be TRBD1 (6 bases). From germline, CDR1 is MNHEY and CDR2 SVGEGT. This CDR3 region has 20 residues. V was clipped by 0 bases and J by 0 bases, with 18 bases between them. CDR3 in amino acids: CASSYSTGFTGSSYNSPLHF. The CDR3, as DNA: TGTGCCAGCAGTTACTCTACCGGATTCACAGGGAGCTCCTATAATTCACCCCTCCACTTT.

A remark on this clonotype: At one of its ends the junction is not consistent with the germline gene, which may arise from a read error. The V gene is TRBV9, the J gene TRBJ1-1; D is uncertain. The germline gives CDR1 SGDLS, CDR2 YYNGEE. This CDR3 region has 14 residues. For the CDR3, the DNA is TGTGCCAACAGCGTAGGTGCGGGGTACACTGAAGCTTTCTTT. It is translated as CANSVGAGYTEAFF. The whole variable domain, remainder taken from reference TRBV9 and TRBJ1-1, is DSGVTQTPKHLITATGQRVTLRCSPRSGDLSVYWYQQSLDQGLQFLIQYYNGEERAKGNILERFSAQQFPDLHSELNLSSLELGDSALYFCANSVGAGYTEAFFGQGTRLTVV.

The V and J genes are TRBV11-1 and TRBJ1-2; D uncertain. The V gene's germline CDR1 is SGHAT and CDR2 FQDESV (reference sequence). The CDR3 runs to 16 residues. V was cut by 7 bases and J by 4 bases, with 22 bases left in between. The CDR3 DNA reads as TGTGCCAGCACGCTCGAATCGGGAGTTCCCGTCTATGGCTACACCTTC. Its translation is CASTLESGVPVYGYTF.

The rearrangement uses TRBV7-2 and TRBJ1-3, with D tentatively TRBD1 (6 bases). Germline V gene sequence: CDR1 SGHTA, CDR2 FQGNSA. The CDR3 has 15 residues. Trimming shortened V by 1 base and J by 4 bases, and 11 bases separated the two germline ends. Here the CDR3 reads CASSLEQGRGNTIYF. The CDR3 DNA sequence: TGTGCCAGCAGCTTAGAACAGGGCAGAGGAAACACCATATATTTT.

Concerning this clonotype itself: One end of the junction varies from germline; a read error may be responsible. The gene calls are TRBV7-7 and TRBJ2-1; D may match TRBD1 or TRBD2 (5 bases each). CDR1 SSHAT and CDR2 FNYEAQ come from the germline V gene (reference sequence). The length of the CDR3 is 16 residues. CDR3 sequence reads: CASSFRERDHNNEQFF. DNA of the CDR3: TGTGCTAGCAGCTTCCGGGAAAGGGACCACAACAATGAGCAGTTCTTC.

V and J are TRBV12-5 and TRBJ1-2, with D unclear. The V end was cut by 5 bases, the J end by 7 bases, with 20 bases between. The CDR3 is 15 residues long. Germline V gene lookup returns CDR1 LGHNT and CDR2 FRNRAP. CDR3 in amino acids: CASGPLRGRVSGYTF. The DNA of the CDR3 is TGTGCTAGTGGTCCTCTCCGAGGAAGGGTATCTGGCTACACCTTC.

In the case of this clonotype: The junction departs from the called germline gene at one end, perhaps through a read error. The genes are TRBV7-9 and TRBJ1-5; no clear D gene. Germline CDR1 and CDR2: SEHNR and FQNEAQ (reference sequence). The CDR3 runs 15 residues. DNA for the CDR3: TGTGCCAGCAGCTTAGCCGCGATGGGTCATCAACCCCAGCATTTT. Translation gives CASSLAAMGHQPQHF.

This clonotype appeared a few times. CDR3 amino acids: CSVEDRALTYNEQFF. CDR3 DNA sequence: TGCAGCGTTGAAGATCGGGCCCTAACCTACAATGAGCAGTTCTTC. The rearrangement uses TRBV29-1 and TRBJ2-1; D gene uncertain. Germline V lookup: CDR1 SQVTM, CDR2 ANQGSEA. V was shortened by 0 bases and J by 2 bases, with 11 bases between the two germline ends. This CDR3 has 15 amino acids.

The rearrangement uses TRBV7-8 and TRBJ1-4, with D perhaps TRBD1 (6 bases). Germline CDR1 and CDR2: SGHVS and FQNEAQ. The CDR3 covers 16 residues. V shed 2 bases and J shed 7 bases, with 17 bases lying between them. The DNA of the CDR3 is TGTGCCAGCAGCTTACACAGGGTGGCAATCGGTGAAAAACTGTTTTTT. It specifies CASSLHRVAIGEKLFF. The whole variable domain, remainder taken from reference TRBV7-8 and TRBJ1-4, is GAGVSQSPRYKVAKRGQDVALRCDPISGHVSLFWYQQALGQGPEFLTYFQNEAQLDKSGLPSDRFFAERPEGSVSTLKIQRTQQEDSAVYLCASSLHRVAIGEKLFFGSGTQLSVL.

This clonotype came up a few times. The V and J genes are TRBV29-1 and TRBJ2-5, with D perhaps being TRBD1 or TRBD2 (5 bases each). CDR1 and CDR2 from the germline V gene are SQVTM and ANQGSEA. The CDR3 runs to 14 residues. V dropped 7 bases and J dropped 2 bases, with 17 bases sitting between them. CDR3 in DNA: TGCAGCGCCCTGGGACGGATTTATCAAGAGACCCAGTACTTC. Its translation is CSALGRIYQETQYF.

The chain joins TRBV12-3 or TRBV12-4 to TRBJ1-2; D is uncertain. This CDR3 comprises 14 residues. V shed 4 bases and J shed 8 bases, with 17 bases lying between them. In nucleotides, the CDR3 is TGTGCCAGCAGTTCCCCGAGCTTTCTAGGGGGCTACACCTTC. It is translated as CASSSPSFLGGYTF.

This clonotype was recorded a few times. The chain carries TRBV28 and TRBJ1-1, with no clear D. The germline V and J ends were trimmed by 5 bases and 6 bases, with 13 bases remaining between them. The CDR3 runs 13 residues. CDR1 MDHEN and CDR2 SYDVKM come from the germline V gene. In nucleotides, the CDR3 is TGTGCCAGCAGTAGGGTCGAAGTATCTGAAGCTTTCTTT. Amino acid sequence: CASSRVEVSEAFF.

This clonotype was observed at least ten times. The chain carries TRBV6-2 or TRBV6-3 and TRBJ2-1, with no clear D. V lost 6 bases and J 9 bases, leaving 12 bases between the germline ends. CDR3 length: 12 amino acids. CDR1 MNHEY and CDR2 SVGEGT come from the germline V gene. The CDR3 sequence: CASRGLWGEQFF. CDR3 DNA sequence: TGTGCCAGCAGAGGGTTATGGGGTGAGCAGTTCTTC.

The gene calls are TRBV4-3 and TRBJ1-1; D possibly corresponds to TRBD1 (5 bases). Trimming stripped 0 bases from V and 1 base from J, with 15 bases between. Germline V gene data show CDR1 as LGHNA and CDR2 as YSLEER. The length of the CDR3 is 17 residues. CDR3 nucleotide sequence: TGCGCCAGCAGCCAAGATCATTGGGGGTACGAGAACACTGAAGCTTTCTTT. Translated, it gives CASSQDHWGYENTEAFF.

This rearrangement joins TRBV15 to TRBJ2-4, with D tentatively TRBD1 (5 bases). The end of the DNA aligns better with TRBJ2-5, so the J call may be wrong. CDR3 length equals 16 residues. The germline CDR1 and CDR2 sequences are LNHNV and YYDKDF (reference sequence). Written as DNA, the CDR3 is TGTGCCACCAGCAGAGTCGGACACGAGGTGCAAGAGACCCAGTACTTC. Protein product: CATSRVGHEVQETQYF.

With regard to this clonotype: The junction does not match germline at one end; this may be a read error. The chain recombines TRBV7-2 with TRBJ2-7; D may be TRBD2 (6 bases). The CDR3 covers 16 residues. Looked up from germline, CDR1 is SGHTA and CDR2 is FQGNSA. The CDR3 loop is CASSFYGGLSSYGQYF. The CDR3 DNA is TGTGCCAGCAGCTTTTACGGGGGATTGAGCTCCTACGGGCAGTACTTC.

The chain carries TRBV24-1 and TRBJ1-2, with 9 nucleotides matching TRBD1. V was clipped by 4 bases and J by 0 bases; unmatched bases: 8. The CDR3 sequence is 17 residues long. Germline assignment: CDR1 KGHDR and CDR2 SFDVKD. DNA of the CDR3: TGTGCCACCAGTGAACCGGGACAGGGTACAGCTAACTATGGCTACACCTTC. Protein sequence: CATSEPGQGTANYGYTF.

This sequence joins TRBV4-2 and TRBJ2-2; 8 bases fit TRBD2. CDR1 is LGHNA, CDR2 YNFKEQ, per germline. V lost 0 bases to trimming and J lost 7 bases; unmatched junction nucleotides: 7. There are 16 residues in the CDR3. CDR3 coding DNA: TGTGCCAGCAGCCAAGACGACGGGGGGGCAATCGGGGAGCTGTTTTTT. Amino acids: CASSQDDGGAIGELFF.

This clonotype was detected only a few times. The gene calls are TRBV11-1 and TRBJ2-3; 9 bases agree with TRBD2. The V and J ends lost 5 bases and 0 bases, in that order; junction bases with no gene match: 21. CDR1 SGHAT and CDR2 FQDESV come from the germline V gene (reference sequence). The CDR3 totals 21 residues. Written as DNA, the CDR3 is TGTGCCAGCAGCCTTCCTCTGAGCGGGGGGTCCCCCAGACAAAGCACAGATACGCAGTATTTT. Translated: CASSLPLSGGSPRQSTDTQYF.

The chain combines TRBV6-2 or TRBV6-3 with TRBJ1-2; a weak D match, TRBD1 (6 bases). V lost 0 bases to trimming and J lost 3 bases, with 17 bases between them. The length of the CDR3 is 17 residues. CDR1 is MNHEY, CDR2 SVGEGT, per germline. The DNA of the CDR3 is TGTGCCAGCAGTTACTCGCAAATGACAGGCTCCTACTATGGCTACACCTTC. It encodes CASSYSQMTGSYYGYTF.

In its sample, this clonotype was seen a few times. This sequence joins TRBV7-2 and TRBJ2-7; tentative D call: TRBD1 (5 bases). CDR1 and CDR2 (germline): SGHTA, FQGNSA. This CDR3 comprises 14 residues. The germline V and J ends were trimmed by 2 bases and 4 bases, with 12 bases remaining between them. The CDR3 nucleotides read TGTGCCAGCAGCTTAAATCAGGGCCCATACGAGCAGTACTTC. Encoded protein: CASSLNQGPYEQYF.

This clonotype was seen more than once but under ten times. The rearrangement links TRBV11-1 to TRBJ2-2; D may be TRBD2 (5 bases). Per the germline V gene, CDR1 is SGHAT and CDR2 is FQDESV (reference sequence). This CDR3 has 12 amino acids. The ends were cut back, 6 bases at V and 7 bases at J, with 9 bases in the middle. The CDR3 region is CASRPGNGELFF. For the CDR3, the DNA is TGTGCCAGCAGACCCGGGAACGGGGAGCTGTTTTTT.